These T cell receptor beta chains were read from a single sample in a study of T cell clonotyping in hematopoietic cell transplantation. TCRdb's table, derived via immunoSEQ multiplex PCR, lists solely in-frame clones and lacks some. Here the sample spans 25,000 to 30,000 clones, approximately 94% being singletons. The sequenced sample was peripheral blood mononuclear cells, obtained before stem cell transplant. These receptor sequences come from a man aged 50 to 60 with acute myeloid leukemia. Some clones in this sample may be carry-over from other donors' samples. Each CDR3 is given with its conserved first and last residue. The order of the fields is clone size, J gene, CDR3 length, D gene, V gene, CDR3 DNA, CDR3 protein. D genes are given only for firm matches. The listing skips clone size in some rows; elsewhere it reads once, few, many or a size class.

NA	TRBJ2-7	16	NA	TRBV19	TGTGCCAGTAGCCTTCTGGCGGGGTCGAGCTCCTACGAGCAGTACTTC	CASSLLAGSSSYEQYF
NA	TRBJ1-2	11	NA	TRBV20-1	TGCAGTGCTAGTCAGGACTATGGCTACACCTTC	CSASQDYGYTF
NA	TRBJ1-1	15	NA	TRBV28	TGTGCCAGCAGTTTACTCGCAAACATGAACACTGAAGCTTTCTTT	CASSLLANMNTEAFF
NA	TRBJ2-3	11	NA	TRBV5-1	TGCGCCAGCAGCACGGCAGATACGCAGTATTTT	CASSTADTQYF
NA	TRBJ1-1	15	NA	TRBV5-1	TGCGCCAGCAGCCAGGACCCGGCCGGGGACACTGAAGCTTTCTTT	CASSQDPAGDTEAFF
once	TRBJ1-5	15	NA	TRBV7-2	TGTGCCAGCAGCTTAACCTCGGTCGGTTATCAGCCCCAGCATTTT	CASSLTSVGYQPQHF
NA	TRBJ2-5	13	NA	TRBV7-9	TGTGCCAGCAGCTTGGACAGCAAAGAGACCCAGTACTTC	CASSLDSKETQYF
NA	TRBJ2-7	12	NA	TRBV30	TGTGCCTGGAGTAAGGACGGCTACGAGCAGTACTTC	CAWSKDGYEQYF
NA	TRBJ2-7	16	TRBD2	TRBV5-4	TGTGCCAGCAGCTTGCGAGGGGTAGCGGGGGGTCGAGAGCAGTACTTC	CASSLRGVAGGREQYF
NA	TRBJ2-5	15	TRBD2	TRBV7-7	TGTGCCAGCAGCACGGCCGCGGGAGGGATGGAGACCCAGTACTTC	CASSTAAGGMETQYF